This T cell receptor beta chain was profiled in a study of vaccination and CD4 T cells after COVID-19. About this clonotype: Its antigen is unidentified.

Cultured CD4+ T-cell DNA underwent Oncomine TCR Beta short-read sequencing. TCRdb fed the PCR reads into MiXCR, producing one record per CDR3 protein. The sample has about 12,000 distinct CDR3 sequences, more than 35% seen once. Treatment described: roughly 10-day PBMC culture with coronavirus spike peptide pools or control peptides (ViraFEST assay). The CDR3 contains 15 residues. Germline V gives CDR1 MNHEY, CDR2 SMNVEV (reference sequence). This TCR came from a human donor with COVID-19. The genes are TRBV27 and TRBJ2-1; 11 nucleotides agree with TRBD2. The J call may be in error: the DNA end matches TRBJ2-7 better. Sequencing was performed on cultured CD4+ T cells from blood. This CDR3 is CASSLSLAGGVEQYF. The CDR3 bases are TGTGCCAGCAGTTTATCGCTAGCGGGGGGTGTCGAGCAGTACTTC.